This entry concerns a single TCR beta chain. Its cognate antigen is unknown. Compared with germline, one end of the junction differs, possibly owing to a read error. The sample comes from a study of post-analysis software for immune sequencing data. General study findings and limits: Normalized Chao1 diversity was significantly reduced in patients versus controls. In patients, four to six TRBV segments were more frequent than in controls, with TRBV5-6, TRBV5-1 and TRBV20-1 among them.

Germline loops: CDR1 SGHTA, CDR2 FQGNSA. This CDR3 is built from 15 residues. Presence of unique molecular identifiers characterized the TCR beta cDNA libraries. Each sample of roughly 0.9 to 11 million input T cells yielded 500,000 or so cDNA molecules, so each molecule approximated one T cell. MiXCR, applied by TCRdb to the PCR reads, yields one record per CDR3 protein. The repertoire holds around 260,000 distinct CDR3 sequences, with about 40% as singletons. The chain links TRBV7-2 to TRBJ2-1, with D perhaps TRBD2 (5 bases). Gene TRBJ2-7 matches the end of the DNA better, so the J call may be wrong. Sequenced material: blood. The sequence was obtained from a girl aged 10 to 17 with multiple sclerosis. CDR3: CANSVTGSSYNEQYF. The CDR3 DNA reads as TGTGCCAACAGCGTAACGGGGAGCTCCTACAATGAGCAGTACTTC.